This passage covers 3 T cell receptor beta chains from one sample sequenced in a study of blood T cell repertoires in COVID-19. Assay used: immunoSEQ multiplex PCR; TCRdb lists only in-frame clones, some missing. The table lists roughly 71,000 clones, about 82% of them singletons. What was sequenced was peripheral blood. Receptors originate from a man aged 50 or older with acute or convalescent COVID-19.

This chain uses TRBV5-6 with TRBJ2-2, with D maybe TRBD1 (5 bases). This CDR3 has 16 amino acids. Deletions cut 1 base from V and 1 base from J, with 11 bases between. The germline V gene has CDR1 SGHDT and CDR2 YYEEEE. The DNA for the CDR3 is TGTGCCAGCAGCTTGCCCAGCCAGGGGAACACCGGGGAGCTGTTTTTT. This gives the protein CASSLPSQGNTGELFF.

The J gene is TRBJ2-1, the V gene TRBV15; TRBD2 aligns across 9 bases. The CDR3 consists of 15 residues. CDR1 and CDR2 from the germline V gene are LNHNV and YYDKDF (reference sequence). V lost 1 base, J lost 10 bases, and 8 bases stayed unmatched. CDR3 amino acids: CATSRVLAGSREQFF. As DNA, the CDR3 is TGTGCCACCAGCAGAGTGCTAGCGGGGTCCAGGGAGCAGTTCTTC.

The chain joins TRBV19 to TRBJ1-5; 7 bases align to TRBD1. The trim removed 3 bases at V and 0 bases at J, leaving 8 bases unmatched. The CDR3 totals 17 residues. Germline-derived CDR1 and CDR2 are LNHDA and SQIVND (reference sequence). The CDR3 coding sequence is TGTGCCAGTAGTATTACCGGGACAGTTTATAGCAATCAGCCCCAGCATTTT. Its protein is CASSITGTVYSNQPQHF. Using reference TRBV19 and TRBJ1-5 for the parts outside the CDR3, the full variable domain is DGGITQSPKYLFRKEGQNVTLSCEQNLNHDAMYWYRQDPGQGLRLIYYSQIVNDFQKGDIAEGYSVSREKKESFPLTVTSAQKNPTAFYLCASSITGTVYSNQPQHFGDGTRLSIL.